This T cell receptor (beta chain) appears in the sequencing data of a study of cytomegalovirus exposure and HLA in healthy donors. Regarding the study as a whole: For TCR beta chains, V- and J-gene trimming was later linked to a missense DCLRE1C variant. A later analysis appeared to link common viral pathogens to several of the most significant clusters. Later, an analysis showed that TCR beta chains associated with HLA were more clonally expanded than others that were equally common. A later analysis associated 16,951 TCR beta sequences with HLA alleles at a 0.05 false discovery rate.

V was cut by 6 bases and J by 4 bases, with 12 bases left in between. The germline CDR1 and CDR2 sequences are MNHNY and SVGAGI (reference sequence). The CDR3 length is 13 residues. Of note for this clone: Its antigen is undetermined.

The PCR made use of 60 Vbeta and 13 Jbeta primers. Sequenced by immunoSEQ multiplex PCR; TCRdb stores in-frame clones only, minus some. The data show about 160,000 clones, with 75% seen just once and 1.3% to 1.5% held by the top ten. Material for sequencing was PBMCs. The V and J genes are TRBV6-6 and TRBJ1-2; a possible D gene is TRBD1 (5 bases). The source is a man between 18 and 35 years old in good health and CMV-seronegative. This chain's CDR3 is CASSPEGFYGYTF. The CDR3 DNA reads as TGTGCCAGCAGCCCGGAGGGGTTCTATGGCTACACCTTC.